This T cell receptor beta chain derives from a study of control samples from healthy donors and cancer patients. Profiled with immunoSEQ multiplex PCR; TCRdb holds only in-frame clones, not every one. Among about 100,000 clones listed, about 90% were seen once. In germline, CDR1 is SGHTA, CDR2 FQGTGA. The CDR3 length is 16 residues. With 5 bases clipped from V and 2 bases from J, the junction kept 8 bases outside the gene matches. This sequence joins TRBV7-3 and TRBJ2-2, with 7 bases fitting TRBD1. The sequenced sample was blood. The TCR comes from a woman in her 50s in good health. CDR3 amino acids: CASSNAGTANTGELFF. In nucleotides, the CDR3 is TGTGCCAGCAGCAATGCCGGGACAGCTAACACCGGGGAGCTGTTTTTT.